The clone carrying this TCR beta chain was seen repeatedly, ten times or more. Its antigen is as yet unknown. The source material, RNA transcripts, was used to amplify TCR beta CDR3 regions. In the first-round RT-PCR of the TCR CDR3, the HTBI primer set was used. TCRdb reprocessed the multiplex PCR reads via MiXCR and lists one record per CDR3 protein. The sample consists of 490,000 or so distinct CDR3 sequences, around 16% of them appearing once. This sample was taken from a study of T cells in Graves' hyperthyroidism and ophthalmopathy. Study-level results: Most thyroid clonotypes with frequency above 0.001 were detected in blood.

CDR3 length: 15 residues. Between the trimmed V and J ends, which lost 0 bases and 2 bases, there was a span of 14 bases. Germline loops: CDR1 DFQATT, CDR2 SNEGSKA (reference sequence). The source of this sequence is a woman aged 30 to 39 with Graves' ophthalmopathy. V gene TRBV20-1 combines with J gene TRBJ2-7, with D perhaps assigned TRBD1 or TRBD2 (6 bases each). Sequencing was carried out using blood. This chain's CDR3 is CSARDEAGHPYEQYF. The CDR3 DNA is TGCAGTGCTAGAGATGAGGCGGGACACCCCTACGAGCAGTACTTC.